The entry below describes one T cell receptor beta chain. Its target antigen remains unknown. Base quality data are lacking; no much larger clone is found one base away. Explained via the paper, the time point label denotes: about 28 days (+/-7) after the second vaccine dose. Because spike-specific TCR depth and breadth did not differ between the two schedules, AZD1222 recipients who got a second dose at roughly 4 weeks were pooled with those who got a second dose at roughly 12 weeks. Samples from vaccinated people were obtained from the UK trials COV001 and COV002, which included a single-blind randomized controlled phase 2/3 trial of AZD1222 (ChAdOx1 nCoV-19) in healthy adults. For TCRbeta chain sequencing, PBMC samples from trial participants were taken at day 0 and at day 28 after the second dose. The CDR3 runs 13 amino acids, cysteine and phenylalanine included. The kept DNA is CDR3 alone, 39 bases in frame from the first base. Cut back by 0 bases and 1 base, the V and J ends lie 3 bases apart. CDR1 and CDR2, per the germline V gene, are SGHVS and FNYEAQ.

The data derive from a study of T cell responses to AZD1222 COVID-19 vaccine (dated by TCRdb to the early 2020s). Regarding the complete study: A total of 233 trial participants underwent TCR sequencing, of whom nearly 210 received two doses of AZD1222 and about 25 received two doses of the MenACWY control vaccine. Enrollment into the trials was organized by age into subgroups of 18-55, 56-69 and 70-plus years, and those subgroups contained approximately 160, 26 and 62 TCR-sequenced participants, respectively. Overall study outcomes, separate from this receptor: The 56-69-year group was small, and its depth increase did not reach significance, likely because of low power. Reportedly, almost half of the unique spike-specific TCRs recognized epitopes lying outside the regions that are mutated in the B.1.351 and B.1.1.7 variants. Spike-specific TCR breadth and depth rose significantly after two AZD1222 doses compared with day 0 and with MenACWY recipients. Participants were mostly white British, with more females than males. The authors suggested clonal diversity may have been underestimated. Conclusions about previously exposed vaccinees are limited, since just five or six AZD1222 recipients were seropositive for SARS-CoV-2 at baseline. Because no samples from the day 14 peak response were available, repertoires could be characterized only after the peak T cell response. The vaccine-associated CD4 TCRs covered the entire spike protein, and the dominant responses fell in regions 160-218 and 743-854.

The CDR3 regions of human TCRbeta chains were analyzed by immunosequencing. From the authors' description of their analysis: Repertoire TCRs were matched against a reference library of SARS-CoV-2-specific TCRs generated with the MIRA antigen-specificity platform. Breadth was defined as the fraction of unique TCRs that were SARS-CoV-2-associated. Depth was defined as the fraction of total T cells that were SARS-CoV-2-associated. Each spike-specific TCR was assigned to its reactive spike region and to a CD4 or CD8 class using the MIRA data. Log10-transformed breadth and depth values were compared by one-way ANOVA with Sidak's multiple comparisons tests. Imported from immuneACCESS, the table was reduced by TCRdb to in-frame sequences with V and J called. These copies leave out some clones; in studies compared against another copy, an unresolved V gene accounts for under half, and the cause of the remainder is not known. For V, J and clone size, that table is used; D and trimming come from the DNA. This sample gives around 87,000 clones in total; 80% to 90% of them show up just once. About 2.4% of the sample is in the top ten clones.

The sample consisted of peripheral blood, taken 28 days after the second AZD1222 dose. The V and J segments used are TRBV7-6 and TRBJ1-1, with the D gene too uncertain to name. The receptor comes from an adult who received the AZD1222 COVID-19 vaccine. The nucleotides are TGTGCCAGCAGCTTAGCCGGGAACACTGAAGCTTTCTTT. It encodes CASSLAGNTEAFF.